This T cell receptor (beta chain) was sequenced during a study of cytomegalovirus exposure and HLA in healthy donors. Findings and caveats of the study: According to an earlier analysis, most TCR beta V segments yielded productive rearrangements about 87% or about 30% of the time. Some TCR beta chains (164 of them) were listed as cytomegalovirus-associated. Within the data, a cluster of highly shared sequence variants was likely a sequencing artifact. Later on, an analysis tied approximately 15,000 TCR beta sequences to HLA alleles at 0.05 false discovery rate.

The CDR3 has 14 amino acids. The V gene's germline CDR1 is SGHKS and CDR2 YYEKEE (reference sequence). The ends lost 4 bases at V and 5 bases at J; junction bases unmatched: 5. The PCR made use of 60 Vbeta and 13 Jbeta primers. Sequencing used immunoSEQ multiplex PCR; TCRdb keeps in-frame clones, though not all of them. Of roughly 93,000 clones in the sample, over 60% are singletons; the top ten hold approximately 8.4%. Turning to this clone: Its antigen is unknown.

Sequenced sample: PBMCs. This sequence originates from a human donor in good health. V usage is TRBV5-5 and J usage is TRBJ1-1; TRBD1 agrees at 10 bases. The CDR3 region is CASSLTGGRTEAFF. For the CDR3, the DNA is TGTGCCAGCAGCCTGACAGGGGGCCGGACTGAAGCTTTCTTT.